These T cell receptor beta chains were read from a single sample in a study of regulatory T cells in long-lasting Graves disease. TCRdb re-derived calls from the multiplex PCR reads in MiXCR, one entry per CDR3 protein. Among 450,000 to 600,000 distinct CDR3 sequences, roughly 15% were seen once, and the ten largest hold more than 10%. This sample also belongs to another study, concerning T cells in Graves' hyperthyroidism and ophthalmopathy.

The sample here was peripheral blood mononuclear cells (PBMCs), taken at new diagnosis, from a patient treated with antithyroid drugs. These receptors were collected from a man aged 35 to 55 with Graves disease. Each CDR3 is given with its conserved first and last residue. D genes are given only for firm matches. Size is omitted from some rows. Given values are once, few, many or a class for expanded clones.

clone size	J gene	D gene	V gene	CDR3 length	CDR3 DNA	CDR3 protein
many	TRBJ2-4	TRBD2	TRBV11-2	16	TGTGCCAGCAGTTCACTAGCGTCTAGAGCCAAAAACATTCAGTACTTC	CASSSLASRAKNIQYF
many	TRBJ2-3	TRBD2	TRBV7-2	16	TGTGCCAGCAGCTTAGCCGCTAGCGGGAGGGCAGATACGCAGTATTTT	CASSLAASGRADTQYF
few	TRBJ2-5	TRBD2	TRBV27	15	TGTGCCAGCACCGGACTAGCGGGAGGTGGGGAGACCCAGTACTTC	CASTGLAGGGETQYF
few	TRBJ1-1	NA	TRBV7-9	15	TGTGCCAGCAGCTTAGAGGGCAGGGGCGACACTGAAGCTTTCTTT	CASSLEGRGDTEAFF
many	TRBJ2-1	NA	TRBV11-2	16	TGTGCCAGCAGCTTAGAGGGAGCAGCGCTTAACAATGAGCAGTTCTTC	CASSLEGAALNNEQFF
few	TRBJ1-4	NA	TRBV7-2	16	TGTGCCAGCAGCTTAGGGGTTCTGGGGGCAGAAGAAAAACTGTTTTTT	CASSLGVLGAEEKLFF
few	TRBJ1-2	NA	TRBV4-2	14	TGTGCCAGCAGCCCCGGAGGGACCAACTATGGCTACACCTTC	CASSPGGTNYGYTF
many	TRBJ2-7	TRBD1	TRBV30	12	TGTGCCTTCAAGACAGGGACCTACGAGCAGTACTTC	CAFKTGTYEQYF
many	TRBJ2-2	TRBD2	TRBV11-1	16	TGTGCCAGCAGCTTAGATGGCGGGAGATTCACCGGGGAGCTGTTTTTT	CASSLDGGRFTGELFF
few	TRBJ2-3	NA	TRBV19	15	TGTGCCAGTAGTGCCTCCGGGACTCAGACAGATACGCAGTATTTT	CASSASGTQTDTQYF
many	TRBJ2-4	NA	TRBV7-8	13	TGTGCCAGCAGCTCCATGGCCAGAAACATTCAGTACTTC	CASSSMARNIQYF
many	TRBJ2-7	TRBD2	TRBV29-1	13	TGCAGCGTAATAGCGGGAGGTGCCTACGAGCAGTACTTC	CSVIAGGAYEQYF
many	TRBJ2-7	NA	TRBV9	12	TGTGCCAGCAGTGGCGGGAACCACGAGCAGTACTTC	CASSGGNHEQYF
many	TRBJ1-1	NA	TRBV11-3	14	TGTGCCAGCAGCTTAGTTTGGGGGGCCACTGAAGCTTTCTTT	CASSLVWGATEAFF
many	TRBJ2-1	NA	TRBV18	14	TGTGCCAGCTCACCGACGAAAGCCTACAATGAGCAGTTCTTC	CASSPTKAYNEQFF
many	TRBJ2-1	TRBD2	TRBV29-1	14	TGCAGCGTTGATAGGTCTAGCGGGAGCAATGAGCAGTTCTTC	CSVDRSSGSNEQFF
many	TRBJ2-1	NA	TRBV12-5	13	TGTGCTAGTGGTCCCCTATGGGGAGTTCAGCAGTTCTTC	CASGPLWGVQQFF
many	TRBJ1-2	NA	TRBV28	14	TGTGCCACCTCACTTGGGGGCTCCAACTATGGCTACACCTTC	CATSLGGSNYGYTF
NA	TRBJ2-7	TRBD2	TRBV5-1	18	TGCGCCAGCAGCTTGCGTACTAGCGGGAGAGGTGGCTCCTACGAGCAGTACTTC	CASSLRTSGRGGSYEQYF
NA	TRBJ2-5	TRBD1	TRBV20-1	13	TGCAGTGCTAGCTTGGACAGGGGGGAGACCCAGTACTTC	CSASLDRGETQYF
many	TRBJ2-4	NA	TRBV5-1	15	TGCGCCAGCAGCTTTTGGCCGCTAGCCAAAAACATTCAGTACTTC	CASSFWPLAKNIQYF
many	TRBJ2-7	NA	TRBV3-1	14	TGTGCCAGCAGCCAAGATTTGCTCCCCCAAGAGCAGTACTTC	CASSQDLLPQEQYF
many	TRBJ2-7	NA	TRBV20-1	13	TGCAGTGCTAGAGAGGAAGGAACCTACGAGCAGTACTTC	CSAREEGTYEQYF
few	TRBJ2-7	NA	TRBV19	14	TGTGCCAGTAGTGGCAGTGCGGGGGCTTACGAGCAGTACTTC	CASSGSAGAYEQYF
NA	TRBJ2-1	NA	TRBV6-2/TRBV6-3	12	TGTGCCAGCAGCCCCTTACTGGGTGAGCAGTTCTTC	CASSPLLGEQFF
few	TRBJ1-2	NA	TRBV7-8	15	TGTACCAGCAGCTTAGCGGGAGAAACTAACTATGGCTACACCTTC	CTSSLAGETNYGYTF
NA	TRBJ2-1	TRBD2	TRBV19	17	TGTGCCAGTAGTAGCTGGACTAGCGGGATTTCCTACAATGAGCAGTTCTTC	CASSSWTSGISYNEQFF
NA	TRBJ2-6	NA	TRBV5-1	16	TGCGCCAGCAGCTTGGGGGAGACCTCTGGGGCCAACGTTCTGACTTTC	CASSLGETSGANVLTF